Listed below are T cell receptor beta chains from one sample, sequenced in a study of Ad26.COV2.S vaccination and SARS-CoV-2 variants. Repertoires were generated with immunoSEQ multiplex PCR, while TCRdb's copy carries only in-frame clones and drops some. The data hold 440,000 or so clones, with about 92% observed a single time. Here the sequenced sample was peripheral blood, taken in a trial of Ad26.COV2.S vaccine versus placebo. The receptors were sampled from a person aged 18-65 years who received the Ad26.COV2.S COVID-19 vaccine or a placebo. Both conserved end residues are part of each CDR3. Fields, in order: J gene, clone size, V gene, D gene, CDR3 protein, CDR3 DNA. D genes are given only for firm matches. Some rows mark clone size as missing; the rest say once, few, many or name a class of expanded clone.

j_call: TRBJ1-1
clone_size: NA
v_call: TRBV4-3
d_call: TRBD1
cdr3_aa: CASSQDPQGGTEAFF
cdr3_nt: TGCGCCAGCAGCCAAGATCCGCAGGGGGGCACTGAAGCTTTCTTT

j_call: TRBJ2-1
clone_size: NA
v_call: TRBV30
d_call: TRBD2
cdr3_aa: CAWSGDLGVAGGPYNEQFF
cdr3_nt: TGTGCCTGGAGTGGGGACCTCGGAGTAGCGGGAGGCCCCTACAATGAGCAGTTCTTC

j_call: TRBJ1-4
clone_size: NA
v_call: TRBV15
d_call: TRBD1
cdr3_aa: CATSRVVGTALGNEKLFF
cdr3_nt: TGTGCCACCAGCAGAGTAGTGGGGACAGCTTTGGGGAATGAAAAACTGTTTTTT

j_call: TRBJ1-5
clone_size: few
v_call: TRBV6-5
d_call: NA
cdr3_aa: CASSRTGNQPQHF
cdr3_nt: TGTGCCAGCAGCAGGACGGGCAATCAGCCCCAGCATTTT

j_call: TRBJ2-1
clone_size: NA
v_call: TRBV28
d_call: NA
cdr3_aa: CASSPDRNYYNEQFF
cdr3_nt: TGTGCCAGCAGCCCAGACAGGAATTACTACAATGAGCAGTTCTTC

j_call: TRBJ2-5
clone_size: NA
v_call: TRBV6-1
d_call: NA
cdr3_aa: CASSEVPLAGQETQYF
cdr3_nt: TGTGCCAGCAGTGAAGTCCCGCTTGCGGGGCAAGAGACCCAGTACTTC

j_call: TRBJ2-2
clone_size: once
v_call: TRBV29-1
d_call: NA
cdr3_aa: CSVEGVARRLFF
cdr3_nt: TGCAGCGTTGAAGGAGTAGCCCGGAGGCTGTTTTTT

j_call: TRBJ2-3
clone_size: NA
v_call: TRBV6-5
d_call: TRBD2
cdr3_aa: CASRDSLAGAGTQYF
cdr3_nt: TGTGCCAGCAGGGACTCTCTAGCGGGAGCGGGTACGCAGTATTTT

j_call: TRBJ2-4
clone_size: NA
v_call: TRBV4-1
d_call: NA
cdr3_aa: CASSQDEGSIAKNIQYF
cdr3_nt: TGCGCCAGCAGCCAAGATGAGGGAAGTATAGCCAAAAACATTCAGTACTTC

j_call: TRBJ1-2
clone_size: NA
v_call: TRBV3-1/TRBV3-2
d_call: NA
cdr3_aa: CASSQVGAGGFSYGYTF
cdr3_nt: TGTGCCAGCAGCCAAGTAGGGGCGGGGGGATTTAGCTATGGCTACACCTTC

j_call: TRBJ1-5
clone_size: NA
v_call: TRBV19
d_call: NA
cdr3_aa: CASSITEVTNQPQHF
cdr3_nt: TGTGCCAGTAGTATCACTGAAGTCACAAATCAGCCCCAGCATTTT

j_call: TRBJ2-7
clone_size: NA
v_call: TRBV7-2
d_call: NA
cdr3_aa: CASSLEGGVVYEQYF
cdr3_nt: TGTGCCAGCAGCTTAGAGGGGGGAGTGGTATACGAGCAGTACTTC

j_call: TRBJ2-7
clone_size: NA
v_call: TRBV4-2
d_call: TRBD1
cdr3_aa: CASSPPGGASSYEQYF
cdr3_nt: TGTGCCAGCAGCCCTCCAGGGGGCGCTTCCTCCTACGAGCAGTACTTC

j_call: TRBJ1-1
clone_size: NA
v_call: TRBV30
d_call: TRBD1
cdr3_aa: CAWAFLQGLGTEAFF
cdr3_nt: TGTGCCTGGGCCTTCCTACAGGGGCTTGGGACTGAAGCTTTCTTT

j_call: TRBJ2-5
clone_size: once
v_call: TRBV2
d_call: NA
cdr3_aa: CASSAGPWETQYF
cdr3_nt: TGTGCCAGCAGTGCGGGCCCTTGGGAGACCCAGTACTTC

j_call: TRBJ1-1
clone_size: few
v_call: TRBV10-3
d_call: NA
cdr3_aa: CASGRDTEAFF
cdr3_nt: TGTGCCAGTGGTCGGGACACTGAAGCTTTCTTT

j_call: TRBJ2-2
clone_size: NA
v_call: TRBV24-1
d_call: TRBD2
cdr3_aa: CATSDLPSGRNTGELFF
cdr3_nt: TGTGCCACCAGTGATTTGCCTAGCGGGAGGAACACCGGGGAGCTGTTTTTT

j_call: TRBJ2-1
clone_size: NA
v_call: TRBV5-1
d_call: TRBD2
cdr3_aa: CASSSAGVNEQFF
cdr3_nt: TGCGCCAGCAGCTCAGCGGGAGTTAATGAGCAGTTCTTC

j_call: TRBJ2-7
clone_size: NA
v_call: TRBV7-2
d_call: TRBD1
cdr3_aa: CASSSLETGGQAGKFEQYF
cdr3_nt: TGTGCCAGCAGCTCTCTAGAGACAGGGGGCCAAGCGGGAAAGTTCGAGCAGTACTTC

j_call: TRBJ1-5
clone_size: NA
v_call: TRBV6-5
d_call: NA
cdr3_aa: CASSYSAEGPQHF
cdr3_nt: TGTGCCAGCAGTTACTCGGCGGAAGGACCCCAGCATTTT

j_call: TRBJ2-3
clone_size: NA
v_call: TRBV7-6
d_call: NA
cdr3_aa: CASSFQPASTDTQYF
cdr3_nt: TGTGCCAGCAGCTTTCAGCCAGCTAGCACAGATACGCAGTATTTT

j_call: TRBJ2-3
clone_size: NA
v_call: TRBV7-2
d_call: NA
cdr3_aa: CASSLPFYQQEGADTQYF
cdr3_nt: TGTGCCAGCAGCTTACCTTTCTACCAACAGGAGGGCGCAGATACGCAGTATTTT